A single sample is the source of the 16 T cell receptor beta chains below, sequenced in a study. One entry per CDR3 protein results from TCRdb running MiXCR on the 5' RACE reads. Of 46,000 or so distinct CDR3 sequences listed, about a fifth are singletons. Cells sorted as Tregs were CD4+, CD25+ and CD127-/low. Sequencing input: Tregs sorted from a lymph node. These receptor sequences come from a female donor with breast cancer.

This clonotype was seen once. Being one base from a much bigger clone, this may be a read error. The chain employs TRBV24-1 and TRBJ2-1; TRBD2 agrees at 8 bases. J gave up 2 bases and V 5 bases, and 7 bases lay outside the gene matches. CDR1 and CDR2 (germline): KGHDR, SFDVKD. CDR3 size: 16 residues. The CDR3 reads CATSGVSGSAYNEQFF. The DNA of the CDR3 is TGTGCCACCAGTGGGGTAAGCGGGAGTGCCTACAATGAGCAGTTCTTC.

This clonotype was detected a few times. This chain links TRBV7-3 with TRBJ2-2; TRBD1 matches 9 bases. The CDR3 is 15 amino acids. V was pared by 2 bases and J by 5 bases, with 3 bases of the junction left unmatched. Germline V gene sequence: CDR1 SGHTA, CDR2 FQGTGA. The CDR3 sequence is CASSLGTGNTGELFF. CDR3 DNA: TGTGCCAGCAGCTTAGGGACAGGGAATACCGGGGAGCTGTTTTTT.

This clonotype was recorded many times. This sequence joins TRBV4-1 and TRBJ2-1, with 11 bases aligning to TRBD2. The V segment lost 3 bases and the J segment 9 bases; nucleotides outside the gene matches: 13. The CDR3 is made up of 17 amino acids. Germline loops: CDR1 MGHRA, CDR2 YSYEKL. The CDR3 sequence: CASSQAVTSGSVGEQFF. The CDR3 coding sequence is TGCGCCAGCAGCCAGGCCGTCACTAGCGGGAGTGTGGGTGAGCAGTTCTTC.

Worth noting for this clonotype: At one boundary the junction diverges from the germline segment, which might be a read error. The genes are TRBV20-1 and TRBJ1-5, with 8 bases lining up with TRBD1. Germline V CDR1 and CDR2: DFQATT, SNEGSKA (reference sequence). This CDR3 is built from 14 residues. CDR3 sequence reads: CGALDRESSQPQHF. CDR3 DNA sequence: TGCGGTGCTCTGGACAGGGAATCTTCTCAGCCCCAGCATTTT.

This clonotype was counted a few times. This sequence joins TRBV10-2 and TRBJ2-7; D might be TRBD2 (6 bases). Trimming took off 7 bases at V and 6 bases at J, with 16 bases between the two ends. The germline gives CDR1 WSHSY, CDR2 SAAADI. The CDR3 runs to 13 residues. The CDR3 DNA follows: TGCGCCAGCACTGGGACTTCACGAGGCGAGCAGTACTTC. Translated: CASTGTSRGEQYF.

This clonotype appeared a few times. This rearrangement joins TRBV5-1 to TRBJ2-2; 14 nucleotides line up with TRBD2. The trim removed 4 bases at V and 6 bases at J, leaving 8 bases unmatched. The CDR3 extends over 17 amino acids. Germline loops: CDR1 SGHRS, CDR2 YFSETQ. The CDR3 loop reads CASSAHLTSGRAGELFF. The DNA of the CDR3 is TGCGCCAGCAGCGCTCACTTGACTAGCGGGAGGGCCGGGGAGCTGTTTTTT.

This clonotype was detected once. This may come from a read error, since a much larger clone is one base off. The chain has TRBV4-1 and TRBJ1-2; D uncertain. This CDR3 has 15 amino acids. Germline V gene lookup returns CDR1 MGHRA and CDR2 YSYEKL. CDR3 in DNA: TGCGCCAGCAGCCAAGATTCGGCGGCTTACTATGGCTACGCCTTC. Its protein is CASSQDSAAYYGYAF.

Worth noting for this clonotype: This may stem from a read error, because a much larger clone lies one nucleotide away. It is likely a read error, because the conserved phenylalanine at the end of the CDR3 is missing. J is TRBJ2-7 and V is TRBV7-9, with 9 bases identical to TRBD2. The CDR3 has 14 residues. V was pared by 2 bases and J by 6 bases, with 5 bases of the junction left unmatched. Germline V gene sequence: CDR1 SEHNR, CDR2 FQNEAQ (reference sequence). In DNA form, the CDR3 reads TGTGCCAGCAGCTTAAGGCGGGAGGGCCGCGAGCAGTACTCC. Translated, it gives CASSLRREGREQYS.

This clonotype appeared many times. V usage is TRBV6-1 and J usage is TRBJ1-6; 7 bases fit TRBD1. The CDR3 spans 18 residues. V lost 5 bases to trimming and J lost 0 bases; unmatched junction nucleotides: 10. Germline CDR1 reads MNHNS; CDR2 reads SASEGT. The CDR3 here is CASSPRDSVSSYNSPLHF. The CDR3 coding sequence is TGTGCCAGCAGTCCCCGGGACAGCGTTAGCTCCTATAATTCACCCCTCCACTTT.

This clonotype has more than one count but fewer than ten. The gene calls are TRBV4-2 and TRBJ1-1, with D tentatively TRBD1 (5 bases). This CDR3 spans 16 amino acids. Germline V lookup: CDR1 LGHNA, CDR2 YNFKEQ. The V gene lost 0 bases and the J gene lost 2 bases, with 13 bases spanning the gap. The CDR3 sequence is CASSQEVLRGNTEAFF. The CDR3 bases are TGTGCCAGCAGCCAAGAAGTATTGAGGGGTAACACTGAAGCTTTCTTT.

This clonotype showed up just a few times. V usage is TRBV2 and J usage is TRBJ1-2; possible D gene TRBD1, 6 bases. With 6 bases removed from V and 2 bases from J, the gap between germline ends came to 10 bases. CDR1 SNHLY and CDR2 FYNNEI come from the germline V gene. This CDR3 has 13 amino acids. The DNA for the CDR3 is TGTGCCAGCAGACGGGACACCAACTATGGCTACACCTTC. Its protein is CASRRDTNYGYTF.

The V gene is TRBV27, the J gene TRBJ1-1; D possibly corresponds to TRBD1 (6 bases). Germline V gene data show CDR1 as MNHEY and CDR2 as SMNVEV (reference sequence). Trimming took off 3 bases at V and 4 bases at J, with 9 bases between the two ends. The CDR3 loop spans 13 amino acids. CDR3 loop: CASSFQGITEAFF. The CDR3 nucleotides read TGTGCCAGCAGTTTTCAGGGGATCACTGAAGCTTTCTTT.

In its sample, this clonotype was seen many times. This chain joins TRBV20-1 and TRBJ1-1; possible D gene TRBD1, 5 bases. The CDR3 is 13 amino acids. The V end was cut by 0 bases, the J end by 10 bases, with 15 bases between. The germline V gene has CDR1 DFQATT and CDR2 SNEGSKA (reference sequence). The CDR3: CSARDQGPRGAFF. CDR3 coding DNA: TGCAGTGCTAGAGATCAGGGTCCCCGCGGAGCTTTCTTT.

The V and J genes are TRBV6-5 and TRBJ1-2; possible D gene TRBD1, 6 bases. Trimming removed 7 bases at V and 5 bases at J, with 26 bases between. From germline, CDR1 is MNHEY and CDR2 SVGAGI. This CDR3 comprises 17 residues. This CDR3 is CASTKNYGVPGEYGYTF. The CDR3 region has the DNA TGTGCCAGCACCAAAAACTATGGTGTCCCAGGGGAATATGGCTACACCTTC.

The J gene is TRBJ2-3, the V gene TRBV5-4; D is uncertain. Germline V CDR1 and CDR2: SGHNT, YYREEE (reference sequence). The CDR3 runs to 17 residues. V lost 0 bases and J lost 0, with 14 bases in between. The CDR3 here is CASSLGLPSISTDTQYF. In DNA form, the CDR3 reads TGTGCCAGCAGCTTGGGACTGCCAAGTATAAGCACAGATACGCAGTATTTT.

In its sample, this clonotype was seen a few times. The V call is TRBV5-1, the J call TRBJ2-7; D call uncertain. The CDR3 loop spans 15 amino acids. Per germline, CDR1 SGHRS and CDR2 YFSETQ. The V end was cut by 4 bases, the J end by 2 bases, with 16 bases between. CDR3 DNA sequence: TGCGCCAGCAGCCCCCGCGGCGGCGCCGCCTACGAGCAGTACTTC. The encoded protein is CASSPRGGAAYEQYF.